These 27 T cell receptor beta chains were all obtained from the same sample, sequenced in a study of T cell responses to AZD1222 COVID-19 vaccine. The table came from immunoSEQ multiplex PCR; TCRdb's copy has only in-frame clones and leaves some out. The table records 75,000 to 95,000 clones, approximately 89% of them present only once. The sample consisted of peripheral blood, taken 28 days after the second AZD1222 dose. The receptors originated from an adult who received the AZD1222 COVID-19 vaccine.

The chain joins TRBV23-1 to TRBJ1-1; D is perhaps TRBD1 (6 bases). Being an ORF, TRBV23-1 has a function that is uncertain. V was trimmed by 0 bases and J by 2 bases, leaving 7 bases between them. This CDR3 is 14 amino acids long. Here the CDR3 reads CASSQSQGNTEAFF. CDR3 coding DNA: TGCGCCAGCAGTCAATCACAGGGAAACACTGAAGCTTTCTTT.

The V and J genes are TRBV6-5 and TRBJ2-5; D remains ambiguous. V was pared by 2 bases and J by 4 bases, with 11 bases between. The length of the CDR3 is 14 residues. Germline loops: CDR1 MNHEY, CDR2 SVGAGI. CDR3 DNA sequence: TGTGCCAGCAGTTACAGGCAACTCTCAGAGACCCAGTACTTC. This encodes CASSYRQLSETQYF.

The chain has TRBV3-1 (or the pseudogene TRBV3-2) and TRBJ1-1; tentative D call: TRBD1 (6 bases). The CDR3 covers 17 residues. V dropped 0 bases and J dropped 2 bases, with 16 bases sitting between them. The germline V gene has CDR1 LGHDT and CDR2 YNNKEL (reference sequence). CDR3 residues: CASSQEALQGPNTEAFF. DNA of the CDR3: TGTGCCAGCAGCCAAGAAGCACTACAGGGCCCTAACACTGAAGCTTTCTTT.

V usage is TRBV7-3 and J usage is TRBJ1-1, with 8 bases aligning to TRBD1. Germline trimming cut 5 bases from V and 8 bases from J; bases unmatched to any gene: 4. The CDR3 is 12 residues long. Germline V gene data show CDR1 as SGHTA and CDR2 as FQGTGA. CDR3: CASSTDRGEAFF. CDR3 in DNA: TGTGCCAGCAGCACTGACAGGGGAGAAGCTTTCTTT.

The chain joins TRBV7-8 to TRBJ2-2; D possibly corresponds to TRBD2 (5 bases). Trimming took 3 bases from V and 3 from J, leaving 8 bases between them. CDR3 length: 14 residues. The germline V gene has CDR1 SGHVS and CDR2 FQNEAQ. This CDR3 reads CASSLDFYTGELFF. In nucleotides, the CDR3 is TGTGCCAGCAGCTTGGACTTTTACACCGGGGAGCTGTTTTTT. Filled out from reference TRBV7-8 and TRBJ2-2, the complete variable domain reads GAGVSQSPRYKVAKRGQDVALRCDPISGHVSLFWYQQALGQGPEFLTYFQNEAQLDKSGLPSDRFFAERPEGSVSTLKIQRTQQEDSAVYLCASSLDFYTGELFFGEGSRLTVL.

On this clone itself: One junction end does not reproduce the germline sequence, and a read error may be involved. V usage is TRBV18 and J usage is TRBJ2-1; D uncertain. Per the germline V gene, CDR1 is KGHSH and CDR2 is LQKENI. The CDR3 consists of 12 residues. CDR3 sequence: CASSPFDNEQFF. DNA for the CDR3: TGTGCCAGCTCACCCTTTGACAACGAGCAGTTCTTC.

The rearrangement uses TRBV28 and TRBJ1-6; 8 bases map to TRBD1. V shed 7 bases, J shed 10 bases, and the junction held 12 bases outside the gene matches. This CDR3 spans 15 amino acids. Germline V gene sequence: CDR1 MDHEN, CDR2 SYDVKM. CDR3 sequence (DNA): TGTGCCAGCAACAAGGACAGGGTGAGTCACTCACCCCTCCACTTT. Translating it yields CASNKDRVSHSPLHF.

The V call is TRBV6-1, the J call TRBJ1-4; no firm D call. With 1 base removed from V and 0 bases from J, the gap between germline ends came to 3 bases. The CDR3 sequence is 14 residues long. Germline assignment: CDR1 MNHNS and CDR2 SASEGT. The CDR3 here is CASSEGATNEKLFF. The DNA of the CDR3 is TGTGCCAGCAGTGAAGGTGCAACTAATGAAAAACTGTTTTTT.

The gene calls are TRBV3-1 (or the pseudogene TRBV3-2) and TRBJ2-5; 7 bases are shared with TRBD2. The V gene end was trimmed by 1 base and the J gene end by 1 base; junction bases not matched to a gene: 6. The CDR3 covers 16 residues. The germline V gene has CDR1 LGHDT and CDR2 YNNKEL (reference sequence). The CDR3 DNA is TGTGCCAGCAGCCAAGGAGCGGGGCGGTTCCAAGAGACCCAGTACTTC. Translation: CASSQGAGRFQETQYF.

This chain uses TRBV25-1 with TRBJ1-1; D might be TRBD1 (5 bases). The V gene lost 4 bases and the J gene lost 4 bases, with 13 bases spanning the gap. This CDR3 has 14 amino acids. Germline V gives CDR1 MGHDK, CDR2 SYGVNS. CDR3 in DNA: TGTGCCAGCAGTGGCACGGGGACCCTCACTGAAGCTTTCTTT. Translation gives CASSGTGTLTEAFF.

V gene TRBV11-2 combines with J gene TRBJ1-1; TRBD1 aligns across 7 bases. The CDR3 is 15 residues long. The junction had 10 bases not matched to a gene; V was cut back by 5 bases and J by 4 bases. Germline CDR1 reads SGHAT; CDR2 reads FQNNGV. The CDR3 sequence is CASSTRPQGRTEAFF. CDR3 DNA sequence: TGTGCCAGCAGCACAAGACCACAGGGGCGCACTGAAGCTTTCTTT.

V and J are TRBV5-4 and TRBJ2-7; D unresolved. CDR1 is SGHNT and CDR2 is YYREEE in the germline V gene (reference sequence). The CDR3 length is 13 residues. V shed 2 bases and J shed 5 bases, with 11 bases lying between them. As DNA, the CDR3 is TGTGCCAGCAGCTTTGGAAAGGTAGACGAGCAGTACGTC. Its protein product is CASSFGKVDEQYV.

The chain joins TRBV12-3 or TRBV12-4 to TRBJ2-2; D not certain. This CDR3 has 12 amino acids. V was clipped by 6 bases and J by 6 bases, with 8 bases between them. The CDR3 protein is CASSFTAGELFF. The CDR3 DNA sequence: TGTGCCAGCAGCTTTACCGCCGGGGAGCTGTTTTTT.

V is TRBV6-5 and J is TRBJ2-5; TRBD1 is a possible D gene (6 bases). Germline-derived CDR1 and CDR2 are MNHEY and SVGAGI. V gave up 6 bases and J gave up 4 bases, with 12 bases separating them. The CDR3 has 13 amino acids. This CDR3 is CASSKQGRETQYF. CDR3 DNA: TGTGCCAGCAGCAAACAGGGCCGAGAGACCCAGTACTTC.

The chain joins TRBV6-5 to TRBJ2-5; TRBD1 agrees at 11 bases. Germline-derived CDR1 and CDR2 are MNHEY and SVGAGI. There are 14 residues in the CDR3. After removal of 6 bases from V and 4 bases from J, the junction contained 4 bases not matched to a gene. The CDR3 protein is CASSSGTGGETQYF. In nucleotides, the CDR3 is TGTGCCAGCAGCTCCGGGACAGGGGGAGAGACCCAGTACTTC.

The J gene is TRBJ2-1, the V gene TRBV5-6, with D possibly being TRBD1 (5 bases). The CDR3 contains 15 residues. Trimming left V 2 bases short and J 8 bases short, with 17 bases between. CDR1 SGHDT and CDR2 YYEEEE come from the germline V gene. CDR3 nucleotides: TGTGCCAGCAGCTTATGGGGCAGGTCTGGAGATGAGCAGTTCTTC. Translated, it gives CASSLWGRSGDEQFF.

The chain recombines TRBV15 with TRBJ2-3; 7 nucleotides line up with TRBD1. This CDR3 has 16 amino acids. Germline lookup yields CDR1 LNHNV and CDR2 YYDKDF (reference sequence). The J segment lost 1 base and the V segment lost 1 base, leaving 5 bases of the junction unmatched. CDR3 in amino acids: CATSRGTGTGTDTQYF. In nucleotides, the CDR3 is TGTGCCACCAGCAGAGGAACCGGGACAGGCACAGATACGCAGTATTTT.

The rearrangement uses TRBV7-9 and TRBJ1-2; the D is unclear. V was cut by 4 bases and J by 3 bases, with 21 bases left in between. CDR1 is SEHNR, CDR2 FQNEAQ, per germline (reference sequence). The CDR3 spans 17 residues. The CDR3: CASSSRSAGIWDYGYTF. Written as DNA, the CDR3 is TGTGCCAGCAGCTCTAGATCTGCGGGGATCTGGGACTATGGCTACACCTTC.

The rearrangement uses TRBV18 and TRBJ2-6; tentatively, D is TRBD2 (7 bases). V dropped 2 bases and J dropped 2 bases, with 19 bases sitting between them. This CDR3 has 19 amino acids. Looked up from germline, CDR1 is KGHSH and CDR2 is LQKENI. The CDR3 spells CASSPFASGGAAGANVLTF. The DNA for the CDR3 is TGTGCCAGCTCACCATTCGCTTCGGGGGGCGCGGCTGGGGCCAACGTCCTGACTTTC.

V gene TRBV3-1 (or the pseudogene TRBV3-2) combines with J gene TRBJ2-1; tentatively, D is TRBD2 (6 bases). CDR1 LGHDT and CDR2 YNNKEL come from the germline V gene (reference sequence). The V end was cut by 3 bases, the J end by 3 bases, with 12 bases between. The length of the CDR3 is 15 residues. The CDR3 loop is CASSQRRGLYNEQFF. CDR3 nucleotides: TGTGCCAGCAGCCAGAGGCGGGGCCTCTACAATGAGCAGTTCTTC.

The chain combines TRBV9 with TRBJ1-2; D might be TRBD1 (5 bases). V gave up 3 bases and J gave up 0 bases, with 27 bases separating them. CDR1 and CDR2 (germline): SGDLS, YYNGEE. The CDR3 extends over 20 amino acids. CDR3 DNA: TGTGCCAGCAGCGACCCTACCGGGGACCGAGGGCCCCCTTCTAACTATGGCTACACCTTC. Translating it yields CASSDPTGDRGPPSNYGYTF.

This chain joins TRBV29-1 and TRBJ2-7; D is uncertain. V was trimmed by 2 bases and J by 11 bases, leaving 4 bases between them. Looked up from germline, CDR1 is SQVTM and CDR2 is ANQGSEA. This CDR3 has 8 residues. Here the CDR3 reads CSVELKYV. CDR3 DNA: TGCAGCGTTGAATTGAAGTACGTC.

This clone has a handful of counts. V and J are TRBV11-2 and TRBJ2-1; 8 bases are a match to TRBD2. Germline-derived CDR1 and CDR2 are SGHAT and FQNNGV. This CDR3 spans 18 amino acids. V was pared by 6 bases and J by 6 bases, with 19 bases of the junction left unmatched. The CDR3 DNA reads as TGTGCCAGCAGGAAAGTGGTAGGGGCCGGGGGGGCTAGCAATGAGCAGTTCTTC. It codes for CASRKVVGAGGASNEQFF.

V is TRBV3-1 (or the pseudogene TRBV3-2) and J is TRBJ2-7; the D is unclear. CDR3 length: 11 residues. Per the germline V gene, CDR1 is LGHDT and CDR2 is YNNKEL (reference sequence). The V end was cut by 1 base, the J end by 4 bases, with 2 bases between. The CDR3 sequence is CASSQGYEQYF. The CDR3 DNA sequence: TGTGCCAGCAGCCAAGGGTACGAGCAGTACTTC.

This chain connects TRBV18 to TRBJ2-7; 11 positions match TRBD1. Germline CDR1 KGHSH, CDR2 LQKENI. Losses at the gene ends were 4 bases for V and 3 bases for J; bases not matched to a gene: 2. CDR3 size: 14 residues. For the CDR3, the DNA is TGTGCCAGCTCACTGGGACAGGGGGACTACGAGCAGTACTTC. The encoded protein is CASSLGQGDYEQYF.

The chain's CDR3 is CASTPVRGTGELFF. The CDR3 DNA is TGTGCCAGCACCCCGGTTCGGGGCACCGGGGAGCTGTTTTTT. The V and J genes are TRBV4-2 and TRBJ2-2, with D possibly being TRBD2 (5 bases). Germline lookup yields CDR1 LGHNA and CDR2 YNFKEQ. Trimming shortened V by 7 bases and J by 4 bases, and 13 bases separated the two germline ends. The CDR3 consists of 14 residues.

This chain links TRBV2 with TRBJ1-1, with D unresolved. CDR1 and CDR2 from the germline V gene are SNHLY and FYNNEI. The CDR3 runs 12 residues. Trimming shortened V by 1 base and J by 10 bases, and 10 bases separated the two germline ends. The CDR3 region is CASSEGAVLAFF. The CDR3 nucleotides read TGTGCCAGCAGTGAAGGAGCCGTTCTAGCTTTCTTT.